These 23 T cell receptor beta chains share one sample of origin, sequenced in a study of vaccination effects on CD4 cells after COVID-19. ViraFEST used viral peptide pools to expand antigen-specific CD4+ T cells before sequencing. Subsequent to 10 days of culture, CD4+ T cells were isolated. Vaccine recipients had no previous SARS-CoV-2 infection; their nucleocapsid antibodies were negative. Repertoires were generated with immunoSEQ multiplex PCR, while TCRdb's copy carries only in-frame clones and drops some. Of roughly 60,000 clones listed, more than 60% were seen once; the top ten hold 15% to 20%. These receptors lack a known antigen. The specimen comprised CD4+ T cells from PBMCs cultured with SARS-CoV-2 spike peptides, sampled before COVID-19 vaccination. The source is a human donor who received a COVID-19 vaccine.

The chain carries TRBV11-2 and TRBJ2-3, with TRBD2 matching over 7 bases. CDR3 length equals 16 residues. Germline V gene data show CDR1 as SGHAT and CDR2 as FQNNGV. V shed 5 bases, J shed 0 bases, and the junction held 8 bases outside the gene matches. The CDR3 DNA reads TGTGCCAGCAGCGCCCAACTAGCGACTAGCACAGATACGCAGTATTTT. Its translation: CASSAQLATSTDTQYF.

This clone was detected only once. Here the CDR3 DNA reads TGTGCCAGCAGCCGCACCAGGTTCCTCCACTTT. Translation: CASSRTRFLHF. The J gene is TRBJ1-6, the V gene TRBV12-3 or TRBV12-4; no firm D call. The CDR3 is 11 amino acids. The V gene lost 6 bases and the J gene lost 15 bases, with 12 bases spanning the gap.

This chain links TRBV5-1 with TRBJ1-2, with TRBD1 as a possible D gene (5 bases). The germline CDR1 and CDR2 sequences are SGHRS and YFSETQ. V was shortened by 0 bases and J by 4 bases, with 7 bases between the two germline ends. The CDR3 is 13 residues long. The CDR3 spells CASSLGQIYGYTF. The DNA of the CDR3 is TGCGCCAGCAGCTTGGGACAGATCTATGGCTACACCTTC.

This clone was seen a handful of times. The gene calls are TRBV3-1 (or the pseudogene TRBV3-2) and TRBJ2-2, with D possibly called TRBD1 or TRBD2 (5 bases each). The CDR3 sequence is 18 residues long. Germline values: CDR1 LGHDT, CDR2 YNNKEL (reference sequence). V lost 0 bases, J lost 2 bases, and 16 bases lay in between. The CDR3: CASSQDRWGTTNTGELFF. DNA for the CDR3: TGTGCCAGCAGCCAAGATAGGTGGGGGACCACCAACACCGGGGAGCTGTTTTTT.

The chain uses TRBV18 and TRBJ2-1; D is perhaps TRBD1 (6 bases). Germline assignment: CDR1 KGHSH and CDR2 LQKENI. The ends were cut back, 5 bases at V and 10 bases at J, with 15 bases in the middle. This CDR3 is built from 13 residues. The CDR3 is CASSFTGIEEQFF. CDR3 coding DNA: TGTGCCAGCTCATTCACAGGGATTGAGGAGCAGTTCTTC.

This chain uses TRBV28 with TRBJ2-2; TRBD1 aligns across 10 bases. Unmatched junction bases numbered 11, after V lost 10 bases and J lost 3 bases. Germline CDR1 reads MDHEN; CDR2 reads SYDVKM. There are 16 residues in the CDR3. CDR3 DNA: TGTGCCACCGAGGGCCGGGGACAGGGGTACACCGGGGAGCTGTTTTTT. It translates to CATEGRGQGYTGELFF.

The chain carries TRBV11-3 and TRBJ2-5; D is perhaps TRBD1 (5 bases). Germline V lookup: CDR1 SGHNT, CDR2 YENEEA. The CDR3 runs 13 residues. Trimming cost V 4 bases and J 5 bases, with 11 bases left between them. This CDR3 reads CASSSRQKETQYF. In DNA, the CDR3 is TGTGCCAGCAGCTCAAGACAGAAGGAGACCCAGTACTTC.

The DNA for the CDR3 is TGTGCCAGCACGCTGGAGAGGGACGAGCAGTACTTC. Protein: CASTLERDEQYF. This rearrangement joins TRBV2 to TRBJ2-7; a weak D match, TRBD2 (5 bases). Germline lookup yields CDR1 SNHLY and CDR2 FYNNEI. The CDR3 is 12 residues long. V lost 7 bases and J lost 5, with 12 bases in between. Together with reference TRBV2 and TRBJ2-7, the CDR3 gives the full variable domain: EPEVTQTPSHQVTQMGQEVILRCVPISNHLYFYWYRQILGQKVEFLVSFYNNEISEKSEIFDDQFSVERPDGSNFTLKIRSTKLEDSAMYFCASTLERDEQYFGPGTRLTVT.

This chain connects TRBV6-2 or TRBV6-3 to TRBJ2-5, with D possibly TRBD1 on 5 matching bases. Germline values: CDR1 MNHEY, CDR2 SVGEGT. The CDR3 covers 14 residues. V lost 2 bases, J lost 6 bases, and 13 bases lay in between. CDR3 DNA sequence: TGTGCCAGCAGTTACGGGGCCGGGTTGCAGACCCAGTACTTC. Protein: CASSYGAGLQTQYF.

This clone was observed a handful of times. The J gene is TRBJ1-1, the V gene TRBV19, with D tentatively TRBD1 (5 bases). The length of the CDR3 is 14 residues. Per the germline V gene, CDR1 is LNHDA and CDR2 is SQIVND (reference sequence). V was trimmed by 3 bases and J by 2 bases, leaving 10 bases between them. Here the CDR3 DNA reads TGTGCCAGTAGTATCGGGGACTTTAACACTGAAGCTTTCTTT. Translating gives CASSIGDFNTEAFF. Full variable domain (rest looked up from reference TRBV19 and TRBJ1-1): DGGITQSPKYLFRKEGQNVTLSCEQNLNHDAMYWYRQDPGQGLRLIYYSQIVNDFQKGDIAEGYSVSREKKESFPLTVTSAQKNPTAFYLCASSIGDFNTEAFFGQGTRLTVV.

The chain carries TRBV27 and TRBJ2-5; possibly TRBD1 for D (5 bases). The CDR3 covers 15 residues. Germline V gene sequence: CDR1 MNHEY, CDR2 SMNVEV (reference sequence). The V gene lost 0 bases and the J gene lost 6 bases, with 14 bases spanning the gap. CDR3 sequence reads: CASSLSPAGLQTQYF. CDR3 bases: TGTGCCAGCAGTTTATCCCCAGCAGGGCTACAGACCCAGTACTTC.

The chain employs TRBV7-3 and TRBJ1-5; tentative D call: TRBD1 (6 bases). The CDR3 extends over 13 amino acids. V lost 5 bases and J 11 bases, leaving 16 bases between the germline ends. The germline CDR1 and CDR2 sequences are SGHTA and FQGTGA. This chain's CDR3 is CASSPDQGSTQHF. DNA for the CDR3: TGTGCCAGCAGCCCAGATCAGGGGTCGACCCAGCATTTT.

This clone has a handful of counts. J is TRBJ1-1 and V is TRBV29-1; D unresolved. The CDR3 is 13 amino acids. Between the trimmed V and J ends, which lost 4 bases and 2 bases, there was a span of 11 bases. CDR1 and CDR2 from the germline V gene are SQVTM and ANQGSEA. CDR3 sequence: CSVGSLINTEAFF. The CDR3 DNA follows: TGCAGCGTTGGGTCTTTAATCAACACTGAAGCTTTCTTT.

The rearrangement joins TRBV5-1 to TRBJ2-5; 7 nucleotides agree with TRBD1. The CDR3 has 14 residues. The V gene's germline CDR1 is SGHRS and CDR2 YFSETQ. V was clipped by 0 bases and J by 4 bases; unmatched bases: 3. The chain's CDR3 is CASSLGQGAETQYF. The CDR3 DNA is TGCGCCAGCAGCTTGGGACAGGGCGCAGAGACCCAGTACTTC.

Only a few counts were recorded for this clone. The V gene is TRBV5-4, the J gene TRBJ2-7, with TRBD2 matching 13 bases. The germline V gene has CDR1 SGHNT and CDR2 YYREEE (reference sequence). This CDR3 is 17 amino acids long. The V segment lost 6 bases and the J segment 4 bases; nucleotides outside the gene matches: 13. CDR3 DNA: TGTGCCAGCAAACCGGGACTAGCGGGAAGTGTTGGTTACGAGCAGTACTTC. Translated, it gives CASKPGLAGSVGYEQYF.

A few counts support this clone. The chain couples TRBV21-1 to TRBJ2-2; the table's D call, TRBD1, has no DNA check behind it. TRBV21-1 is classified as a pseudogene. The CDR3 length is 17 residues. CDR3 sequence (DNA): TGTGCCAGCAGTCGACCCACAGGGGGCCGGAACACCGGGGAGCTGTTTTTT. Protein product: CASSRPTGGRNTGELFF.

J is TRBJ1-2 and V is TRBV2; D ambiguous. Germline CDR1 SNHLY, CDR2 FYNNEI. V lost 1 base and J lost 8, with 8 bases in between. The CDR3 extends over 12 amino acids. The DNA for the CDR3 is TGTGCCAGCAGTGAAGGGCGGCGGGGCTACACCTTC. It encodes CASSEGRRGYTF. Full variable domain (outside the CDR3, taken from reference TRBV2 and TRBJ1-2): EPEVTQTPSHQVTQMGQEVILRCVPISNHLYFYWYRQILGQKVEFLVSFYNNEISEKSEIFDDQFSVERPDGSNFTLKIRSTKLEDSAMYFCASSEGRRGYTFGSGTRLTVV.

In regard to this clone: Additional DNA sequences in this sample encode the identical CDR3. The chain combines TRBV27 with TRBJ1-4, with 9 bases identical to TRBD1. The CDR3 spans 13 residues. Germline V gives CDR1 MNHEY, CDR2 SMNVEV (reference sequence). Trimming at V came to 6 bases and at J to 7 bases, leaving 3 bases not matched to a gene. The CDR3, as DNA: TGTGCCAGCAGGGGGACAGGGCGTGAAAAACTGTTTTTT. Translated, it gives CASRGTGREKLFF.

This clone was seen once. The chain carries TRBV19 and TRBJ2-1, with 7 bases matching TRBD2. Germline V gene data show CDR1 as LNHDA and CDR2 as SQIVND (reference sequence). V lost 10 bases, J lost 3 bases, and 9 bases stayed unmatched. This CDR3 has 14 amino acids. As DNA, the CDR3 is TGTGCCACCCGGTGGGAGGGAGGCTACAATGAGCAGTTCTTC. Translating gives CATRWEGGYNEQFF.

This chain connects TRBV21-1 to TRBJ2-4; TRBD1, the table's D call, was not compared with the DNA. TRBV21-1 is described as a pseudogene. There are 14 residues in the CDR3. The CDR3 sequence is CASSSTDRESIQYF. CDR3 nucleotide sequence: TGTGCCAGCAGCTCGACGGACAGGGAGAGTATTCAGTACTTC.

The chain is built from TRBV2 and TRBJ2-1, with 8 positions matching TRBD2. The CDR3 runs to 14 residues. Germline assignment: CDR1 SNHLY and CDR2 FYNNEI. V was clipped by 2 bases and J by 5 bases; unmatched bases: 2. CDR3 sequence: CASSELAGNNEQFF. Here the CDR3 DNA reads TGTGCCAGCAGTGAATTAGCGGGAAACAATGAGCAGTTCTTC.

The chain employs TRBV4-2 and TRBJ1-2; D gene uncertain. Trimming stripped 0 bases from V and 4 bases from J, with 6 bases between. The CDR3 loop spans 13 amino acids. The germline V gene has CDR1 LGHNA and CDR2 YNFKEQ. CDR3 residues: CASSQDKAYGYTF. CDR3 DNA: TGTGCCAGCAGCCAAGATAAGGCCTATGGCTACACCTTC.

The V call is TRBV29-1, the J call TRBJ2-2; D is unresolved. There are 11 residues in the CDR3. Looked up from germline, CDR1 is SQVTM and CDR2 is ANQGSEA. Trimming took off 4 bases at V and 1 base at J, with 1 base between the two ends. The CDR3 here is CSVGNTGELFF. CDR3 DNA: TGCAGCGTTGGGAACACCGGGGAGCTGTTTTTT.